This T cell receptor beta chain appears in the sequencing data of a study of shared clonotypes between healthy human individuals (dated by TCRdb to about 2020). Looking at the study overall: A couple of women and a few men aged 18 to 49 years were included in the cohort. For each donor, CD4 naive and CD4 memory were each given three plates, CD8 naive was given two plates, and CD8 memory was given one plate. To estimate repertoire size and how much clonotype sharing occurs between individuals, the study deeply sequenced the blood TCR repertoires of several healthy adults. Libraries were prepared and TCR repertoires were sequenced by different laboratories using diverse techniques, in order to increase sequencing depth and limit assay-specific biases. Each donor's leukapheresis produced roughly between roughly 0.85 and 10 billion PBMCs.

Summary of the overall study and its limitations: Naive subsets generally had larger estimated clonotype richness than memory subsets did. The genetic and exposure-history diversity represented was limited by the small number of donors. Sampling was restricted to blood, and TCR repertoires in tissues likely differ from the TCR repertoires found in blood. Even with the large sequencing depth, rarefaction of the sorted-subset datasets indicated that sequencing was incomplete. Pairwise subsampling indicated that sequencing depth was expected to affect the degree of clonotype sharing among donors. Sharing across a few donors was observed for around 5% of naive CD4, less than 4% of naive CD8, roughly 2.3% of memory CD4, and roughly 0.4% of memory CD8 clonotypes. Compared with non-shared clonotypes, the clonotypes found in all four sorted-subset donors had higher generation probabilities.

TCR CDR3 regions were amplified from genomic DNA by multiplex PCR using the deep immunoSEQ assay. Genomic DNA extracted from each cell subset was distributed evenly over all wells of several immunoSEQ 96-well plates, and each plate served as one replicate. Each replicate PCR for sorted subsets received roughly 0.2 ug genomic DNA, equal to about 30,000 T cell genomes. The purified libraries were quantified using a Qubit 3.0 fluorometer, sized with a Bioanalyzer 2100, and then quantified again using the KAPA Library Quantification kit. A separate single-read 150-cycle Illumina NextSeq 550 flow cell was used to sequence each immunoSEQ 96-well plate. The authors' analysis ran thus. Because the immunoSEQ output included only junctional sequences and no quality scores, the filtering could not be the same as the filtering used for full-length reads. Sequences were annotated with PyIR, a Python wrapper for IgBLAST v1.9, and V/J genes and CDR3 were assigned using IMGT germline references. Any read was removed if the V/J assignment was weak (E-value above 1e-6), the CDR3 was missing, or the read contained stop codons, out-of-frame junctions, or ambiguous translated residues. V3J clonotypes were defined by identical inferred V gene, J gene, and CDR3 amino acid sequence. The percentage overlap between two repertoires was calculated by dividing the number of shared unique clonotypes by the size of the smaller repertoire. Repertoire richness was assessed with RTK rarefaction, the Chao1 estimator, and Recon v2.1 estimates of unobserved clonotypes. Generation probabilities were computed with OLGA for all TCRbeta clonotypes obtained by the gDNA method from several donors. This immuneACCESS table, as held by TCRdb, lists in-frame sequences with V and J called but not all clones. Of the missing ones, under half trace to an unresolved V gene in checked studies; the others have no known cause. That table supplies the V and J calls and clone size; D and trimming were determined from the DNA. The sample profile shows about 800,000 clones; 95% to 97% of them were found once. The ten most abundant clones make up approximately 0.2% of the sample.

CDR1 and CDR2 (MNHEY, SMNVEV) derive from the germline V gene (reference sequence). Trimming costs V 5 bases and J 6 bases, and their ends lie 16 bases apart. From cysteine to phenylalanine, the CDR3 is 14 amino acids long. Only the CDR3 portion is preserved as DNA: 42 bases, with reading frame beginning at the first base. CD8 naive samples consisted of CD45RO-negative cells that were positively selected for CCR7, yielding a CD45RA+CCR7+ population without TemRA cells. The donors were healthy, HIV-negative adults with no recently reported acute infections or vaccinations. All donors were Caucasian adults living in Nashville, Tennessee, USA. After blood collection by leukapheresis, PBMCs were isolated using Ficoll-Histopaque density gradient centrifugation and then cryopreserved in the vapor phase of liquid nitrogen. Analytical flow cytometry was used to check the purity and quantity of every magnetically sorted T cell population. Genomic DNA was isolated from every sorted fraction and measured by UV absorbance on a Nanodrop 2000c.

Points on this clone: Its cognate antigen has yet to be identified. Per-base qualities were not stored, and no clone one base away is much larger.

The sample was naive CD8+ T cells sorted from blood. The cell subset or site tag for this specimen amounts to: CD45RA+CCR7+. The receptor was isolated from a man aged 25-45 years in good health. This chain is built from TRBV27 and TRBJ1-1, and possibly TRBD1, on 5 matching bases. The base sequence is TGTGCCAGCAGTCCCAATCCAGGGATCCCTGAAGCTTTCTTT. This sequence encodes CASSPNPGIPEAFF.